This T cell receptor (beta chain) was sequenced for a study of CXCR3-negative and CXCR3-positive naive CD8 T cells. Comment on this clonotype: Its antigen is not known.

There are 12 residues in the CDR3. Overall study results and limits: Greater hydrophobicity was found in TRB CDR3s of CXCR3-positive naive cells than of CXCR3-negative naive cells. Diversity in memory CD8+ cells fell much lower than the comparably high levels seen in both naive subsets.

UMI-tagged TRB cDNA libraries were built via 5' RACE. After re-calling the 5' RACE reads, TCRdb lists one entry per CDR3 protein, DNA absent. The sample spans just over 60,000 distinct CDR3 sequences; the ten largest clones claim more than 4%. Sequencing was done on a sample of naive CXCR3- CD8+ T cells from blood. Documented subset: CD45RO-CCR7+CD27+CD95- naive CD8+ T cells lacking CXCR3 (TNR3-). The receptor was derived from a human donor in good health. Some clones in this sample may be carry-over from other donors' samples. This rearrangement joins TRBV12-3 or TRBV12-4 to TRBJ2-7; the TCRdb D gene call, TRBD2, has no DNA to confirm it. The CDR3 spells CASGGGRYEQYF.